These 6 T cell receptor beta chains originate from one sample sequenced in a study of blood T cells in healthy people across ages. Using a J-beta primer mix together with a sample-barcoded 5' primer, a second PCR was run for roughly 7 to 12 cycles. Each CDR3 protein gets one entry after TCRdb re-called the 5' RACE reads with MiXCR. Of around 940,000 distinct CDR3 sequences listed, roughly 51% are singletons. The sequenced sample consisted of blood. These receptors came from a woman aged 55-70 years in good health.

In its sample, this clonotype was seen a few times. The rearrangement links TRBV5-6 to TRBJ2-7; 8 nucleotides agree with TRBD1. V was pared by 4 bases and J by 6 bases, with 9 bases of the junction left unmatched. Germline CDR1 SGHDT, CDR2 YYEEEE. This CDR3 is 14 amino acids long. CDR3 residues: CASSLTYTGGEQYF. In nucleotides, the CDR3 is TGTGCCAGCAGCCTTACTTACACAGGGGGCGAGCAGTACTTC. The whole variable domain, filled in from reference TRBV5-6 and TRBJ2-7, reads DAGVTQSPTHLIKTRGQQVTLRCSPKSGHDTVSWYQQALGQGPQFIFQYYEEEERQRGNFPDRFSGHQFPNYSSELNVNALLLGDSALYLCASSLTYTGGEQYFGPGTRLTVT.

This clonotype was observed once. The CDR3 bases are TGTGCCATCAGTGAGTCGAAGGCGGCTAGCACAGATACGCAGTATTTT. Encoded protein: CAISESKAASTDTQYF. This sequence joins TRBV10-3 and TRBJ2-3; D ambiguous. The germline V gene has CDR1 ENHRY and CDR2 SYGVKD. There are 16 residues in the CDR3. Trimming removed 0 bases at V and 0 bases at J, with 10 bases between.

This chain uses TRBV7-2 with TRBJ1-5; possible D gene TRBD1, 6 bases. Germline V gene lookup returns CDR1 SGHTA and CDR2 FQGNSA. Between the trimmed V and J ends, which lost 3 bases and 6 bases, there was a span of 18 bases. CDR3 length: 16 residues. The CDR3 reads CASSFGGDRRIQPQHF. The CDR3 DNA follows: TGTGCCAGCAGCTTCGGGGGCGACAGAAGGATTCAGCCCCAGCATTTT.

The chain combines TRBV7-2 with TRBJ2-1, with no clear D. Gene TRBJ2-7 matches the end of the DNA better, so the J call may be wrong. The CDR3 runs 17 residues. CDR1 SGHTA and CDR2 FQGNSA come from the germline V gene. CDR3 nucleotide sequence: TGTGCCAGCAGCTTACGGTTTAGGCAGAGCTCCTACAATGAGCAGTACTTC. It yields the protein CASSLRFRQSSYNEQYF.

The chain is built from TRBV18 and TRBJ2-6, with 9 positions matching TRBD1. The CDR3 is 18 amino acids. CDR1 is KGHSH and CDR2 is LQKENI in the germline V gene. V gave up 2 bases and J gave up 0 bases; unmatched junction bases: 5. CDR3: CASSPLGQGLSGANVLTF. Written as DNA, the CDR3 is TGTGCCAGCTCACCATTGGGACAGGGCCTCTCTGGGGCCAACGTCCTGACTTTC.

This chain links TRBV11-2 with TRBJ1-2; tentatively, D is TRBD1 (5 bases). CDR3 length equals 17 residues. Trimming left V 4 bases short and J 1 base short, with 19 bases between. Germline V gene data show CDR1 as SGHAT and CDR2 as FQNNGV. The CDR3 region is CASSSSNPDTFNYGYTF. CDR3 DNA: TGTGCCAGCAGCTCAAGCAACCCGGACACCTTTAACTATGGCTACACCTTC.